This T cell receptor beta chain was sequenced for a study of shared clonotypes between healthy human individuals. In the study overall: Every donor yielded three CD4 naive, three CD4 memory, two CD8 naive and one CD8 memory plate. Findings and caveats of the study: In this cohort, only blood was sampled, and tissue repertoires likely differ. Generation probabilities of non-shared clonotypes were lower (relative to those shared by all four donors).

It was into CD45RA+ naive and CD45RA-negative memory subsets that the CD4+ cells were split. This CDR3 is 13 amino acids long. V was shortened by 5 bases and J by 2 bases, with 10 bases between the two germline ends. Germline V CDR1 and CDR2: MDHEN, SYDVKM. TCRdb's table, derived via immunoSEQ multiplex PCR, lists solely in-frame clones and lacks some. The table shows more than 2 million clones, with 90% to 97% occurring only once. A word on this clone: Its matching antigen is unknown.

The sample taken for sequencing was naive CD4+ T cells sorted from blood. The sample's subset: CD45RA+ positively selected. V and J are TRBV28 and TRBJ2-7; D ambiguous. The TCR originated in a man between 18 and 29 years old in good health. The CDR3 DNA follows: TGTGCCAGCAGTCGATGGACCCCCTACGAGCAGTACTTC. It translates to CASSRWTPYEQYF.